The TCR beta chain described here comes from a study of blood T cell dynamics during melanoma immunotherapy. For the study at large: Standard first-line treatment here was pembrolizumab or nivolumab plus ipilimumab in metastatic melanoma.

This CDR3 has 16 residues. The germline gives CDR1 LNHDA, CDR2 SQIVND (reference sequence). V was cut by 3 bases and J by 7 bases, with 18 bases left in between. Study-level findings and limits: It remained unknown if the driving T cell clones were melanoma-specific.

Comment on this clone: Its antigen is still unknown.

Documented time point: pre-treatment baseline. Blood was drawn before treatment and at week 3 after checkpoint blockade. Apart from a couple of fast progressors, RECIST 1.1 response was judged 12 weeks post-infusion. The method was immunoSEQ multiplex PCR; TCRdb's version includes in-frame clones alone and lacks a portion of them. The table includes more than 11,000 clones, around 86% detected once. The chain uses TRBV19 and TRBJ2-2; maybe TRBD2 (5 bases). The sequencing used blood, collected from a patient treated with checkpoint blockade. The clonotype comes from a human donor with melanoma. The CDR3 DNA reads TGTGCCAGTAGTATCCCGAGAACAGAGGGCGGCGGGGAGCTGTTTTTT. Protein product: CASSIPRTEGGGELFF. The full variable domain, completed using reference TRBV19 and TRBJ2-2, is DGGITQSPKYLFRKEGQNVTLSCEQNLNHDAMYWYRQDPGQGLRLIYYSQIVNDFQKGDIAEGYSVSREKKESFPLTVTSAQKNPTAFYLCASSIPRTEGGGELFFGEGSRLTVL.